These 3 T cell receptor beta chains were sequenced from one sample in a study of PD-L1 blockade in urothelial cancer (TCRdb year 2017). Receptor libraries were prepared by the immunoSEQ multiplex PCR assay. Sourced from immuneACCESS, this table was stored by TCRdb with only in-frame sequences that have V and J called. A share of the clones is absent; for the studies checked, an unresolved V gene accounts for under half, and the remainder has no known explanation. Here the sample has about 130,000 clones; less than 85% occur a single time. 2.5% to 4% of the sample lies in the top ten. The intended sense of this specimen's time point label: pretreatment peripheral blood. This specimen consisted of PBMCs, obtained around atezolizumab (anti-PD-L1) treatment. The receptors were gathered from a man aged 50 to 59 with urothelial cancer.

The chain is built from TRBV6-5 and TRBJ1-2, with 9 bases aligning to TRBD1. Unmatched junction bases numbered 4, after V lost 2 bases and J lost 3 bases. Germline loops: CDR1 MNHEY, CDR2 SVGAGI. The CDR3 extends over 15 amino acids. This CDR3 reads CASSYTDRGDYGYTF. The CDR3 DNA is TGTGCCAGCAGTTACACGGACAGGGGCGACTATGGCTACACCTTC.

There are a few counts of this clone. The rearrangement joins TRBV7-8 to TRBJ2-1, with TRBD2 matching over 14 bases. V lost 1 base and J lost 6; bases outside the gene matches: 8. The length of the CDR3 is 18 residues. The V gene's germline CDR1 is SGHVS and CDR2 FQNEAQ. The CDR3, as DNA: TGTGCCAGCAGCTTAGTCGCCGGGACTAGCGGGAGCTCCAATGAGCAGTTCTTC. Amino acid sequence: CASSLVAGTSGSSNEQFF. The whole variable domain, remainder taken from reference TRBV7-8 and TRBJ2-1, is GAGVSQSPRYKVAKRGQDVALRCDPISGHVSLFWYQQALGQGPEFLTYFQNEAQLDKSGLPSDRFFAERPEGSVSTLKIQRTQQEDSAVYLCASSLVAGTSGSSNEQFFGPGTRLTVL.

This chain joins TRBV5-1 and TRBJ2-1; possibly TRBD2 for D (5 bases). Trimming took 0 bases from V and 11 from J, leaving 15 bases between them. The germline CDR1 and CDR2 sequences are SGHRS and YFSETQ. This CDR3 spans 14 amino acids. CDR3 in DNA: TGCGCCAGCAGCTTGGTCTTTCCTAGCTATCAGCAGTTCTTC. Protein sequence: CASSLVFPSYQQFF.